The clone carrying this T cell receptor (beta chain) was seen ten or more times. Its antigen is unidentified. This specimen belongs to a study of T-cell reconstitution after alpha-beta-depleted transplantation in children. Unique molecular identifiers were incorporated into the prepared TCRbeta library. TCRdb ran MiXCR on the PCR reads and lists one entry per CDR3 protein. The sample yields approximately 630,000 distinct CDR3 sequences, over 10% seen once. Whole-study findings and limits: In some patients, recipient T cells and intrathymic progenitors surviving conditioning explained high day-60 diversity. A year had passed since transplant, and T-cell counts and diversity by then came mostly from newly produced T cells. Reportedly, alpha-beta T cells present about two months post-transplant originated from several hundred expanded clones of graft origin.

Germline V gives CDR1 SGHRS, CDR2 YFSETQ. The CDR3 is made up of 14 amino acids. The V segment lost 4 bases and the J segment 7 bases; nucleotides outside the gene matches: 4. The receptor's source is a girl aged 2 to 10 with congenital amegakaryocytic thrombocytopenia, due to receive a stem cell transplant. This chain uses TRBV5-1 with TRBJ2-1; 11 bases align to TRBD1. Sequenced material: PBMCs, taken before TCRalphabeta/CD19-depleted stem cell transplant. CDR3 amino acids: CASSGQGAQNEQFF. The CDR3 nucleotides are TGCGCCAGCAGCGGACAGGGGGCGCAGAATGAGCAGTTCTTC.